The sequence of this T cell receptor beta chain was determined in a study of vaccination and CD4 T cells after COVID-19. Study context: There were six male and four female convalescents, and two of them were Hispanic. Control wells got either CEFX epitopes, HIV-1 Nef peptides, or no peptide at all.

Sequencing of DNA taken from cultured CD4+ T cells relied on the Oncomine TCR Beta short-read assay. TCRdb ran MiXCR on the PCR reads and lists one entry per CDR3 protein. The data hold 7,000 to 8,000 distinct CDR3 sequences, with roughly 40% observed a single time. Treatment given: roughly ten-day PBMC culture with coronavirus spike peptide pools or control peptides (ViraFEST assay). One should note that the unexposed donor's CD4+ T cells were collected before the COVID-19 pandemic (2011-2018). Expansion of antigen-specific T cells with peptide pools by ViraFEST preceded sequencing of TCRs. Probes of unexposed-donor CD4+ T cells used SARS-CoV-2 S/N and four cold-coronavirus spikes (cells permitting). The CDR3 totals 13 residues. The germline V and J ends were trimmed by 0 bases and 0 bases, with 5 bases remaining between them. Looked up from germline, CDR1 is SQVTM and CDR2 is ANQGSEA. This clonotype was counted only a few times. What it recognizes is unknown.

The receptor was isolated from a human donor in good health. The rearrangement uses TRBV29-1 and TRBJ1-1; unclear D gene. The material sequenced was CD4+ T cells from blood, cultured in vitro. Written as DNA, the CDR3 is TGCAGCGTTGAAGAGGTGGTGAACACTGAAGCTTTCTTT. This sequence encodes CSVEEVVNTEAFF.